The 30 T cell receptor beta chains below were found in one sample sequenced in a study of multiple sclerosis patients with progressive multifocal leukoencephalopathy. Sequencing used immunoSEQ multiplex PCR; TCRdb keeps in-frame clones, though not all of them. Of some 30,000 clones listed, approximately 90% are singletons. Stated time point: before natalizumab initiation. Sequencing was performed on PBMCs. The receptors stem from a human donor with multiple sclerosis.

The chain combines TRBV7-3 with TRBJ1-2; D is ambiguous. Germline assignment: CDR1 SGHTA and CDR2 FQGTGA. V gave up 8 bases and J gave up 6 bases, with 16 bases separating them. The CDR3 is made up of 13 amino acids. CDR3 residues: CASGEMRRDGYTF. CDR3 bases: TGTGCCAGCGGGGAAATGCGTAGGGATGGCTACACCTTC.

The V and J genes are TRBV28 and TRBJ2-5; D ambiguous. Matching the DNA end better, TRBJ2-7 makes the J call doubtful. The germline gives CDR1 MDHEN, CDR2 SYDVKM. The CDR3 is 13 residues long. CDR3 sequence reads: CASTSGQVYEQYF. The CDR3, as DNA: TGTGCCAGCACTTCCGGGCAGGTCTACGAGCAGTACTTC.

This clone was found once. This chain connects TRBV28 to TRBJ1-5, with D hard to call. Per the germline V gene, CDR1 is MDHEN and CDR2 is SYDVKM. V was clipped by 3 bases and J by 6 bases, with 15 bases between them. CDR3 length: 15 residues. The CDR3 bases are TGTGCCAGCAGTTTTGGTCTGACCCGGGGTCAGCCCCAGCATTTT. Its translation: CASSFGLTRGQPQHF.

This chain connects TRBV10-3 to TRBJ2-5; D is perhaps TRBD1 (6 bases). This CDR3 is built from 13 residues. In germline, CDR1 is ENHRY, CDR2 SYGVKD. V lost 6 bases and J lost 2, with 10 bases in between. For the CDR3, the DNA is TGTGCCATCAGGGGGACACAACAAGAGACCCAGTACTTC. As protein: CAIRGTQQETQYF.

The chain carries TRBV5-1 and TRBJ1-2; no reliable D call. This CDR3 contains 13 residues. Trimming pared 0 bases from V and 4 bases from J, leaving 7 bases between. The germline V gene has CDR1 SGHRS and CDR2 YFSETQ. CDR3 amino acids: CASSLEERYGYTF. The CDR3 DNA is TGCGCCAGCAGCTTGGAGGAGCGCTATGGCTACACCTTC.

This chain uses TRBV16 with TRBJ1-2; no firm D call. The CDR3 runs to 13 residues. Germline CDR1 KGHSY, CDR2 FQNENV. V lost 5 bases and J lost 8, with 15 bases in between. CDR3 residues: CASSSREGEGYTF. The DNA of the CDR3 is TGTGCCAGCAGCTCCCGGGAGGGAGAGGGCTACACCTTC.

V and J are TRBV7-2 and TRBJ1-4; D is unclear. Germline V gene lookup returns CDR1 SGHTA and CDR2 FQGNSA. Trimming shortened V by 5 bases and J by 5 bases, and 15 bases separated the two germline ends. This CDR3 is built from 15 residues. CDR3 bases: TGTGCCAGCAGCCGCCAAACGGGCCCCAATGAAAAACTGTTTTTT. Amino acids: CASSRQTGPNEKLFF.

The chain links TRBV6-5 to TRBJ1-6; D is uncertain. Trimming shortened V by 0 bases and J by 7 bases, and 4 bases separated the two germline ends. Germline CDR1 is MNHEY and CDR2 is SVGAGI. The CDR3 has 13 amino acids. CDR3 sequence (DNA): TGTGCCAGCAGTTACTCGAGGAATTCACCCCTCCACTTT. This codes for CASSYSRNSPLHF.

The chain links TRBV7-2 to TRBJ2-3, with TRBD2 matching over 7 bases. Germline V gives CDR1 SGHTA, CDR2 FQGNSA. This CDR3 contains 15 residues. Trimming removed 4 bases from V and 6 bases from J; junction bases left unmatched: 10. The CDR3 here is CASSSHAGVVDTQYF. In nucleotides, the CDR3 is TGTGCCAGCAGCTCCCACGCGGGGGTGGTGGATACGCAGTATTTT. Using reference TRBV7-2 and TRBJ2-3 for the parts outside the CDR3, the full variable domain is GAGVSQSPSNKVTEKGKDVELRCDPISGHTALYWYRQSLGQGLEFLIYFQGNSAPDKSGLPSDRFSAERTGGSVSTLTIQRTQQEDSAVYLCASSSHAGVVDTQYFGPGTRLTVL.

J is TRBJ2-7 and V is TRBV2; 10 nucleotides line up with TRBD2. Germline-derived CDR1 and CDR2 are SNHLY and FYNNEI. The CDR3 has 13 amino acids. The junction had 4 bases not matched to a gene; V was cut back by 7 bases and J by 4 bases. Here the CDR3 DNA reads TGTGCCAGCAATAGCGGGGGGCTGTACGAGCAGTACTTC. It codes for CASNSGGLYEQYF. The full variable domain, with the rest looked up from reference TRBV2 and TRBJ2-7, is EPEVTQTPSHQVTQMGQEVILRCVPISNHLYFYWYRQILGQKVEFLVSFYNNEISEKSEIFDDQFSVERPDGSNFTLKIRSTKLEDSAMYFCASNSGGLYEQYFGPGTRLTVT.

The CDR3 reads CASSLSLRDNTEAFF. CDR3 bases: TGTGCCAGCAGCTTGTCTCTCAGGGATAACACTGAAGCTTTCTTT. The chain has TRBV5-6 and TRBJ1-1, with a tentative D call TRBD1 (5 bases). CDR3 size: 15 residues. Germline-derived CDR1 and CDR2 are SGHDT and YYEEEE. V was clipped by 1 base and J by 2 bases, with 12 bases between them.

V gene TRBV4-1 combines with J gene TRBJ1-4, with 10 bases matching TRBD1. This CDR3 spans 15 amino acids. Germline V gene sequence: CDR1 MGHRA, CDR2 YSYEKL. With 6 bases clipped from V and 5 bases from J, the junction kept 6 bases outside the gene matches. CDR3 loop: CASRNWGQGNEKLFF. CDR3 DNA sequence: TGCGCCAGCAGGAACTGGGGACAGGGGAATGAAAAACTGTTTTTT.

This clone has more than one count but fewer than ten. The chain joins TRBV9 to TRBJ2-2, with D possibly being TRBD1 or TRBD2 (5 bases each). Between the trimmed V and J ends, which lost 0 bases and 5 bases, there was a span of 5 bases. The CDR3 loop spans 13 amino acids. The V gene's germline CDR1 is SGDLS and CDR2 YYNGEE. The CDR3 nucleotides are TGTGCCAGCAGCGTAGGGGGGACCGGGGAGCTGTTTTTT. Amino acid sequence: CASSVGGTGELFF.

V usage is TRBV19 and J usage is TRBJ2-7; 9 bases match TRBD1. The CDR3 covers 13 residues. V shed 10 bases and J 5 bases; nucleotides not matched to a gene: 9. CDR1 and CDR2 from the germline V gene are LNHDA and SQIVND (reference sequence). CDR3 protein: CATKTGGKNEQYF. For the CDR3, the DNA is TGTGCCACCAAGACAGGGGGTAAGAACGAGCAGTACTTC.

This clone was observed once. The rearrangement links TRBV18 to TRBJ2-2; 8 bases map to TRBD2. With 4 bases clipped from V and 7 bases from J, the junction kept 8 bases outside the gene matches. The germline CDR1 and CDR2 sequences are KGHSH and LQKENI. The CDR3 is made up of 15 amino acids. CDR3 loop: CASSRRPGRDGELFF. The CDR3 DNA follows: TGTGCCAGCTCACGAAGACCCGGGAGGGACGGGGAGCTGTTTTTT.

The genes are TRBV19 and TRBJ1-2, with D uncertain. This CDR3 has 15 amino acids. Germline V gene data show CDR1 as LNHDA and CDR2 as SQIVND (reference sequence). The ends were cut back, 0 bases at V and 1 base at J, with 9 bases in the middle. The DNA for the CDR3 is TGTGCCAGTAGTATAGAACGGGAGGTTAACTATGGCTACACCTTC. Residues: CASSIEREVNYGYTF. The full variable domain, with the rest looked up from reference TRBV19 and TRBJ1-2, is DGGITQSPKYLFRKEGQNVTLSCEQNLNHDAMYWYRQDPGQGLRLIYYSQIVNDFQKGDIAEGYSVSREKKESFPLTVTSAQKNPTAFYLCASSIEREVNYGYTFGSGTRLTVV.

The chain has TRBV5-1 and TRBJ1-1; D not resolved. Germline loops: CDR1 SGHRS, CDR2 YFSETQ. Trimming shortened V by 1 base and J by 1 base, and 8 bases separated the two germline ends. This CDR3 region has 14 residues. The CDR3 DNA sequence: TGCGCCAGCAGCTTGTTTTTAAGGAACACTGAAGCTTTCTTT. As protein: CASSLFLRNTEAFF.

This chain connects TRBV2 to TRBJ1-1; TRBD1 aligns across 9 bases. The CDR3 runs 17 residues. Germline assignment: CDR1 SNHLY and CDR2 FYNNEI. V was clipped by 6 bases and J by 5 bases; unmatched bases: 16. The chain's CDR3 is CASRPGGQGLCNTEAFF. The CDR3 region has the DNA TGTGCCAGCAGACCCGGGGGACAGGGACTCTGCAATACTGAAGCTTTCTTT.

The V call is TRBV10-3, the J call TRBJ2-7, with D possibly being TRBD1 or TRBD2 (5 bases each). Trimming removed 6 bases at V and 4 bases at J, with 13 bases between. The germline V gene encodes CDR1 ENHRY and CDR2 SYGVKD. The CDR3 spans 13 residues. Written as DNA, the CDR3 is TGTGCCATCAGGGCCGGGACCGATTACGAGCAGTACTTC. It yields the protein CAIRAGTDYEQYF.

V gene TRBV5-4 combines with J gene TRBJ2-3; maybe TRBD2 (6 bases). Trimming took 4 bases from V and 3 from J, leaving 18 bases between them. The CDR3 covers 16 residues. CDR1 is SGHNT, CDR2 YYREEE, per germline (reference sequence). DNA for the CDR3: TGTGCCAGCAGCCGAGGGGCGGGGCTCTTGACAGATACGCAGTATTTT. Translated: CASSRGAGLLTDTQYF.

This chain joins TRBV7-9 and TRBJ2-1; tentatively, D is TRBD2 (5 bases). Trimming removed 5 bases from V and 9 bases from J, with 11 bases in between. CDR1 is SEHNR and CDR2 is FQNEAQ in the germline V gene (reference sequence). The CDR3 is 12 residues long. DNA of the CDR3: TGTGCCAGCAGCCTAGAGGGCGGTGAGCAGTTCTTC. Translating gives CASSLEGGEQFF. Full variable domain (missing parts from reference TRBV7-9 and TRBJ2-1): DTGVSQNPRHKITKRGQNVTFRCDPISEHNRLYWYRQTLGQGPEFLTYFQNEAQLEKSRLLSDRFSAERPKGSFSTLEIQRTEQGDSAMYLCASSLEGGEQFFGPGTRLTVL.

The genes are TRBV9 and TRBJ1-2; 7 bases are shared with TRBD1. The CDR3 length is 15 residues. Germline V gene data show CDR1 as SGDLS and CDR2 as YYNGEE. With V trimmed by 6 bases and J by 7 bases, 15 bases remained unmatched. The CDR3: CASTRDGTGVGGYTF. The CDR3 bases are TGTGCCAGCACCCGTGATGGAACAGGGGTAGGTGGCTACACCTTC.

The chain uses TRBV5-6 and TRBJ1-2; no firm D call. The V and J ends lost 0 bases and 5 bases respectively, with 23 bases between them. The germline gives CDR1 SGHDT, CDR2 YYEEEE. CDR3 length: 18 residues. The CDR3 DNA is TGTGCCAGCAGCTTGGACAGTGGGAAGGCCCAGAGTCATTATGGCTACACCTTC. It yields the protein CASSLDSGKAQSHYGYTF.

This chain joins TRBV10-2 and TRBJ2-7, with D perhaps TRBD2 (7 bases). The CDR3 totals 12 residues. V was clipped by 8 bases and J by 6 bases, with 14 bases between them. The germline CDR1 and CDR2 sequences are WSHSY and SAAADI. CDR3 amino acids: CASGGARREQYF. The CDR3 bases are TGCGCCAGCGGGGGGGCCCGGCGCGAGCAGTACTTC.

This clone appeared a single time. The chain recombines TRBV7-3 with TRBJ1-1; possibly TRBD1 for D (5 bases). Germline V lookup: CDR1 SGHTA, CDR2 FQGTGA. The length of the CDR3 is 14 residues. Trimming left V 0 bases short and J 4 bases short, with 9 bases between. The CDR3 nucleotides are TGTGCCAGCAGCTTAACAGGGGTGAGCACTGAAGCTTTCTTT. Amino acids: CASSLTGVSTEAFF. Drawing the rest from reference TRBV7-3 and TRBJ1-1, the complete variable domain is GAGVSQTPSNKVTEKGKYVELRCDPISGHTALYWYRQSLGQGPEFLIYFQGTGAADDSGLPNDRFFAVRPEGSVSTLKIQRTERGDSAVYLCASSLTGVSTEAFFGQGTRLTVV.

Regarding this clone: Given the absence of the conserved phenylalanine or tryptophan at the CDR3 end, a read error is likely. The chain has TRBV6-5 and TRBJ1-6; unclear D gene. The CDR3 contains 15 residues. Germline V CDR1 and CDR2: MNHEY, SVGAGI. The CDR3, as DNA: TGTGCCAGCGGTTACCTCTCCAGGAAACATTCACCCCTCCACCTT. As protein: CASGYLSRKHSPLHL.

CDR3 amino acids: CASSYGDRNYGYTF. The CDR3 DNA follows: TGTGCCAGCAGTTACGGGGATCGGAACTATGGCTACACCTTC. The chain is built from TRBV6-5 and TRBJ1-2; unclear D gene. Germline lookup yields CDR1 MNHEY and CDR2 SVGAGI. The CDR3 is made up of 14 amino acids. Trimming left V 2 bases short and J 2 bases short, with 9 bases between.

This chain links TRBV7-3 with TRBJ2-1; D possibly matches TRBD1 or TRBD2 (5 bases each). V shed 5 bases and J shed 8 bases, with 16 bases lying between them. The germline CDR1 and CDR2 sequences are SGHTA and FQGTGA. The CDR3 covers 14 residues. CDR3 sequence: CASSPSGTGDEQFF. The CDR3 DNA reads TGTGCCAGCAGCCCCAGTGGGACCGGCGATGAGCAGTTCTTC.

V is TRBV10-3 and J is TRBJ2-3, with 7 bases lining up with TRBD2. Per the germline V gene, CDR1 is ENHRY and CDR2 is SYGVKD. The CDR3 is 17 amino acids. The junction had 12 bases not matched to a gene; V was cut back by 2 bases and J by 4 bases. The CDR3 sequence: CAISEAPGTKVADTQYF. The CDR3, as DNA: TGTGCCATCAGTGAGGCCCCCGGGACTAAGGTCGCAGATACGCAGTATTTT.

The CDR3 nucleotides read TGTGCCAGCAGCCCCTTGGCGCTTGTCAGGGGCCCCTATGGCTACACCTTC. Its protein product is CASSPLALVRGPYGYTF. The genes are TRBV5-6 and TRBJ1-2, with D tentatively TRBD1 (6 bases). CDR1 and CDR2 from the germline V gene are SGHDT and YYEEEE. V was shortened by 4 bases and J by 4 bases, with 23 bases between the two germline ends. There are 17 residues in the CDR3.